A selection of T cell receptor beta chains follows, all from one sample in a study of molecular identifiers for immune sequencing clone quantification. TCRdb recomputed calls from the PCR reads with MiXCR, one row per CDR3 protein. This sample carries about 320,000 distinct CDR3 sequences, over 20% of them seen once, and the ten largest clones take over 0.7%. The material sequenced was naive CD8+ T cells from blood, with Jurkat cell RNA spiked in. The origin of the receptors is a human donor in good health. Some libraries in this study had Jurkat cell RNA spiked in. CDR3s include the opening cysteine and the closing phenylalanine or tryptophan. Each record gives: V gene, J gene, D gene, clone size, CDR3 DNA, CDR3 protein. D genes are given only for firm matches. Clone size, where shown, is once, few, many, or a class for clones that have expanded.

V gene: TRBV10-3
J gene: TRBJ2-6
D gene: NA
clone size: few
CDR3 DNA: TGTGCCATCAGTGAGGGGGTGCCCTCTGGGGCCAACGTCCTGACTTTC
CDR3 protein: CAISEGVPSGANVLTF

V gene: TRBV27
J gene: TRBJ2-2
D gene: TRBD1
clone size: many
CDR3 DNA: TGTGCCACATACCCGACAGGGGTCACCGGGGAGCTGTTTTTT
CDR3 protein: CATYPTGVTGELFF

V gene: TRBV19
J gene: TRBJ2-7
D gene: TRBD1
clone size: few
CDR3 DNA: TGTGCCAGTAGTGTCACCCACAGGGGGAGCTCCTACGAGCAGTACTTC
CDR3 protein: CASSVTHRGSSYEQYF

V gene: TRBV4-3
J gene: TRBJ1-1
D gene: TRBD1
clone size: NA
CDR3 DNA: TGCGCCAGCAGCCAGATCCAGGGGGCGAGGAACGCTGAAGCTTTCTTT
CDR3 protein: CASSQIQGARNAEAFF

V gene: TRBV4-3
J gene: TRBJ2-3
D gene: TRBD2
clone size: many
CDR3 DNA: TGCGCCAGCAGCCAAGGGCGGGGGGGCGTGGCAGATACGCAGTATTTT
CDR3 protein: CASSQGRGGVADTQYF

V gene: TRBV18
J gene: TRBJ2-3
D gene: NA
clone size: many
CDR3 DNA: TGTGCCAGCTCACGGCCGGGACTCGGAGGCGCAGATACGCAGTATTTT
CDR3 protein: CASSRPGLGGADTQYF

V gene: TRBV12-3/TRBV12-4
J gene: TRBJ1-2
D gene: NA
clone size: NA
CDR3 DNA: TGTGCCAGCAGTCCCCCCGGACGGGCTGGCGGCTACACCTTC
CDR3 protein: CASSPPGRAGGYTF

V gene: TRBV14
J gene: TRBJ2-7
D gene: NA
clone size: few
CDR3 DNA: TGTGCCAGCAGCAAGCTGGACAAGGCCTACGAGCAGTACTTC
CDR3 protein: CASSKLDKAYEQYF

V gene: TRBV11-3
J gene: TRBJ2-7
D gene: NA
clone size: NA
CDR3 DNA: TGTGCCAGCAGCTTAATGGCGGAGGGCTACGAGCAGTACTTC
CDR3 protein: CASSLMAEGYEQYF

V gene: TRBV28
J gene: TRBJ2-4
D gene: NA
clone size: few
CDR3 DNA: TGTGCCAGCAGTTTGACTGATATAGCCAAAAGCATTCAGTACTTC
CDR3 protein: CASSLTDIAKSIQYF

V gene: TRBV4-3
J gene: TRBJ2-7
D gene: TRBD2
clone size: NA
CDR3 DNA: TGCGCCAGCAGCCAAGCTAGCGGGAACTACGAGCAGTACTTC
CDR3 protein: CASSQASGNYEQYF

V gene: TRBV24-1
J gene: TRBJ2-3
D gene: NA
clone size: NA
CDR3 DNA: TGTGCCACCAGTGAGGCAGGGGTCGCAGATACGCAGTATTTT
CDR3 protein: CATSEAGVADTQYF

V gene: TRBV30
J gene: TRBJ2-1
D gene: NA
clone size: many
CDR3 DNA: TGTGCCTGGAGTGTCGGGTATGAGCAGTTCTTC
CDR3 protein: CAWSVGYEQFF

V gene: TRBV7-9
J gene: TRBJ2-2
D gene: TRBD2
clone size: many
CDR3 DNA: TGTGCCAGCAGCTTACCTAGCGGGAGCCTCGCGAACACCGGGGAGCTGTTTTTT
CDR3 protein: CASSLPSGSLANTGELFF

V gene: TRBV5-1
J gene: TRBJ2-7
D gene: NA
clone size: many
CDR3 DNA: TGCGCCAGCAGCTTGGATGTCGGGGCTGCCTACGAGCAGTACTTC
CDR3 protein: CASSLDVGAAYEQYF

V gene: TRBV9
J gene: TRBJ2-2
D gene: NA
clone size: NA
CDR3 DNA: TGTGCCAGCGCGGGGTCATCCGGGGATGCCACCGGGGAGCTGTTTTTT
CDR3 protein: CASAGSSGDATGELFF

V gene: TRBV4-2
J gene: TRBJ2-3
D gene: NA
clone size: few
CDR3 DNA: TGTGCCAGCAGCCAAGTTGCGGGGGCGGTAGATACGCAGTATTTT
CDR3 protein: CASSQVAGAVDTQYF

V gene: TRBV27
J gene: TRBJ2-7
D gene: TRBD1
clone size: many
CDR3 DNA: TGTGCCAGCAGTGTAACAGGGGGGTTGAACGAGCAGTACTTC
CDR3 protein: CASSVTGGLNEQYF

V gene: TRBV24-1
J gene: TRBJ2-1
D gene: NA
clone size: many
CDR3 DNA: TGTGCCACCATGTACGGGGGCGAGCAGTTCTTC
CDR3 protein: CATMYGGEQFF

V gene: TRBV30
J gene: TRBJ2-3
D gene: NA
clone size: many
CDR3 DNA: TGTGCCTGGAGTCCCCTGCTAAGCACAGATACGCAGTATTTT
CDR3 protein: CAWSPLLSTDTQYF

V gene: TRBV12-3/TRBV12-4
J gene: TRBJ2-7
D gene: NA
clone size: few
CDR3 DNA: TGTGCCAGCAGCCCGGCGGGGGACACCTCCTACGAGCAGTACTTC
CDR3 protein: CASSPAGDTSYEQYF

V gene: TRBV29-1
J gene: TRBJ1-1
D gene: NA
clone size: many
CDR3 DNA: TGCAGCGTTGAAGATGGAGTGAACACTGAAGCTTTCTTT
CDR3 protein: CSVEDGVNTEAFF

V gene: TRBV20-1
J gene: TRBJ2-3
D gene: NA
clone size: NA
CDR3 DNA: TGCAGTGCTACAGGGGTCAACACAGATACGCAGTATTTT
CDR3 protein: CSATGVNTDTQYF

V gene: TRBV30
J gene: TRBJ2-1
D gene: NA
clone size: many
CDR3 DNA: TGTGCCTGGAGTCGCCTCTGGGGAGATGAGCAGTTCTTC
CDR3 protein: CAWSRLWGDEQFF

V gene: TRBV4-1
J gene: TRBJ1-2
D gene: NA
clone size: NA
CDR3 DNA: TGCGCCAGCAGCCAAGATGGGGGGTCGGTTAAGGGCTACACCTTC
CDR3 protein: CASSQDGGSVKGYTF

V gene: TRBV5-5
J gene: TRBJ1-1
D gene: NA
clone size: few
CDR3 DNA: TGTGCCAGCAGCTTTGGGGTAAGAACTGAAGCTTTCTTT
CDR3 protein: CASSFGVRTEAFF

V gene: TRBV11-3
J gene: TRBJ2-4
D gene: NA
clone size: many
CDR3 DNA: TGTGCCAGCAGCTCCGACGAAACCAACATTCAGTACTTC
CDR3 protein: CASSSDETNIQYF

V gene: TRBV4-1
J gene: TRBJ1-5
D gene: NA
clone size: many
CDR3 DNA: TGCGCCAGCAGCCAAGCTCCCGAAGTGGGCCAGCATTTT
CDR3 protein: CASSQAPEVGQHF

V gene: TRBV7-2
J gene: TRBJ1-1
D gene: NA
clone size: many
CDR3 DNA: TGTGCCAGCAGCGACAGACTCTTATACACTGAAGCTTTCTTT
CDR3 protein: CASSDRLLYTEAFF

V gene: TRBV7-9
J gene: TRBJ2-1
D gene: TRBD1
clone size: NA
CDR3 DNA: TGTGCCAGCAGCCCAAGACAGGGGACGAGGGACTACAATGAGCAGTTCTTC
CDR3 protein: CASSPRQGTRDYNEQFF

V gene: TRBV13
J gene: TRBJ2-2
D gene: TRBD2
clone size: many
CDR3 DNA: TGTGCCAGCAGAGACGTCAGCGGGACTATTATCGGGGAGCTGTTTTTT
CDR3 protein: CASRDVSGTIIGELFF

V gene: TRBV11-2
J gene: TRBJ2-7
D gene: NA
clone size: many
CDR3 DNA: TGTGCCAGCAGCCCTATCCCAGGGGCAGCCCTCGGCGAGCAGTACTTC
CDR3 protein: CASSPIPGAALGEQYF

V gene: TRBV28
J gene: TRBJ1-5
D gene: NA
clone size: many
CDR3 DNA: TGTGCCAGCAGGGTTTCGAGCAATCAGCCCCAGCATTTT
CDR3 protein: CASRVSSNQPQHF

V gene: TRBV6-5
J gene: TRBJ2-2
D gene: NA
clone size: many
CDR3 DNA: TGTGCCAGCAGTTACGCCGACACCGGGGAGCTGTTTTTT
CDR3 protein: CASSYADTGELFF

V gene: TRBV27
J gene: TRBJ1-6
D gene: NA
clone size: few
CDR3 DNA: TGTGCCAGCAGTTCGGGGCAGTATAATTCACCCCTCCACTTT
CDR3 protein: CASSSGQYNSPLHF

V gene: TRBV20-1
J gene: TRBJ2-7
D gene: NA
clone size: many
CDR3 DNA: TGCAGTACCCCTCCTAGCGACACCTACGAGCAGTACTTC
CDR3 protein: CSTPPSDTYEQYF

V gene: TRBV30
J gene: TRBJ2-2
D gene: NA
clone size: many
CDR3 DNA: TGTGCCTGGATGGATACGAACACCGGGGAGCTGTTTTTT
CDR3 protein: CAWMDTNTGELFF

V gene: TRBV20-1
J gene: TRBJ2-3
D gene: NA
clone size: many
CDR3 DNA: TGCAGTGTAGCCCGCTCGGGGAGTCGGGGGGATACGCAGTATTTT
CDR3 protein: CSVARSGSRGDTQYF

V gene: TRBV6-7
J gene: TRBJ1-5
D gene: NA
clone size: many
CDR3 DNA: TGTGCCAGCAGTTACGGGCGGAAAAGCAATCAGCCCCAGCATTTT
CDR3 protein: CASSYGRKSNQPQHF

V gene: TRBV18
J gene: TRBJ2-5
D gene: NA
clone size: NA
CDR3 DNA: TGTGCCAGCTCACCAACCCTGGCAGAAACCTACCAAGAGACCCAGTACTTC
CDR3 protein: CASSPTLAETYQETQYF

V gene: TRBV4-1
J gene: TRBJ1-2
D gene: NA
clone size: NA
CDR3 DNA: TGCGCCAGCAGCCAAGAAGGGGGGAGCATAAACGACTATTGCTACACCTTC
CDR3 protein: CASSQEGGSINDYCYTF

V gene: TRBV15
J gene: TRBJ2-1
D gene: TRBD1
clone size: NA
CDR3 DNA: TGTGCCACCAGCAGTGGACAGGGGTCTGGCGATGGGCAGTTCTTC
CDR3 protein: CATSSGQGSGDGQFF

V gene: TRBV5-8
J gene: TRBJ2-5
D gene: TRBD2
clone size: many
CDR3 DNA: TGTGCCAGCAGCTTGGCAGCAGCGGGAGCCCAAGAGACCCAGTACTTC
CDR3 protein: CASSLAAAGAQETQYF

V gene: TRBV6-2/TRBV6-3
J gene: TRBJ2-7
D gene: NA
clone size: many
CDR3 DNA: TGTGCCAGCAGTTACGTGGGGGACACATCCTACGAGCAGTACTTC
CDR3 protein: CASSYVGDTSYEQYF

V gene: TRBV29-1
J gene: TRBJ2-3
D gene: NA
clone size: many
CDR3 DNA: TGCAGCGTTGAAGACTGGAAGGATACGCAGTATTTT
CDR3 protein: CSVEDWKDTQYF

V gene: TRBV11-2
J gene: TRBJ2-5
D gene: NA
clone size: NA
CDR3 DNA: TGTGCCAGCAGCATCCCGGGACAGGGGATTTCTGCGGGAGGGCCGGAGGAGACCCAGTACTTC
CDR3 protein: CASSIPGQGISAGGPEETQYF

V gene: TRBV20-1
J gene: TRBJ1-3
D gene: NA
clone size: many
CDR3 DNA: TGCAGTGCTAGCTCCCTTTCTGGAAACACCATATATTTT
CDR3 protein: CSASSLSGNTIYF

V gene: TRBV7-9
J gene: TRBJ2-1
D gene: TRBD1
clone size: many
CDR3 DNA: TGTGCCAGCAGCTTTACGGACAGGGTATACAATGAGCAGTTCTTC
CDR3 protein: CASSFTDRVYNEQFF

V gene: TRBV19
J gene: TRBJ1-5
D gene: NA
clone size: many
CDR3 DNA: TGTGCCAGTAGTAACGGTTGGAGTCAGCCCCAGCATTTT
CDR3 protein: CASSNGWSQPQHF

V gene: TRBV4-1
J gene: TRBJ2-5
D gene: TRBD1
clone size: few
CDR3 DNA: TGCGCCAGCAGCCAAAACAGGGGGTGGGGAGAGACCCAGTACTTC
CDR3 protein: CASSQNRGWGETQYF

V gene: TRBV24-1
J gene: TRBJ2-2
D gene: NA
clone size: NA
CDR3 DNA: TGTGCCACCAGTGATTTCGTTCGCAGCGAAACCGGGGAGCTGTTTTTT
CDR3 protein: CATSDFVRSETGELFF

V gene: TRBV18
J gene: TRBJ2-5
D gene: NA
clone size: NA
CDR3 DNA: TGTGCCAGCTCACCACCTAGAGAGACCCAGTACTTC
CDR3 protein: CASSPPRETQYF

V gene: TRBV29-1
J gene: TRBJ1-3
D gene: NA
clone size: few
CDR3 DNA: TGCAGCGTTGGGGGTCTAGGCGGGAGTGGAAACACCATATATTTT
CDR3 protein: CSVGGLGGSGNTIYF

V gene: TRBV19
J gene: TRBJ2-7
D gene: NA
clone size: many
CDR3 DNA: TGTGCCAGTAGTATAGACTCAGGGTACAGCGAGCAGTACTTC
CDR3 protein: CASSIDSGYSEQYF

V gene: TRBV20-1
J gene: TRBJ2-3
D gene: TRBD2
clone size: few
CDR3 DNA: TGCAGTGCTAGACCTACTAGCGGAAATTCAGATACGCAGTATTTT
CDR3 protein: CSARPTSGNSDTQYF

V gene: TRBV12-3/TRBV12-4
J gene: TRBJ1-1
D gene: TRBD1
clone size: NA
CDR3 DNA: TGTGCCAGCAGTTTCGACAGGGAGGGCACTGAAGCTTTCTTT
CDR3 protein: CASSFDREGTEAFF

V gene: TRBV19
J gene: TRBJ1-5
D gene: NA
clone size: many
CDR3 DNA: TGTGCCAGTAGTATTCTCGGGCAGGGCAATCAGCCCCAGCATTTT
CDR3 protein: CASSILGQGNQPQHF

V gene: TRBV19
J gene: TRBJ1-6
D gene: NA
clone size: many
CDR3 DNA: TGTGCCAGTAGTTCGGCGTGGGGGAATTCACCCCTCCACTTT
CDR3 protein: CASSSAWGNSPLHF

V gene: TRBV7-9
J gene: TRBJ1-1
D gene: NA
clone size: many
CDR3 DNA: TGTGCCAGCAGCTCCCCCAAGACAGTGAACACTGAAGCTTTCTTT
CDR3 protein: CASSSPKTVNTEAFF